These 8 T cell receptor beta chains originate from one sample sequenced in a study of a mutant IDH1 vaccine in newly diagnosed glioma. Time point in this sample: week 5, during vaccination. Topical imiquimod was applied with each vaccine dose, which held 300 ug of mutant IDH1 20-mer peptide. The repertoire was sequenced with immunoSEQ multiplex PCR; TCRdb's copy has only in-frame clones and lacks some. The sample has over 55,000 clones, 75% to 90% seen once. These TCRs are of unknown antigen specificity. This specimen was PBMCs, taken from a glioma patient whose treatment included an IDH1 peptide vaccine. The receptors were gathered from a woman aged 40 to 50 with glioma.

This chain joins TRBV11-2 and TRBJ2-7; 7 nucleotides agree with TRBD2. V was clipped by 3 bases and J by 0 bases; unmatched bases: 8. Per the germline V gene, CDR1 is SGHAT and CDR2 is FQNNGV. The CDR3 covers 16 residues. The CDR3 coding sequence is TGTGCCAGCAGCTTCAGTGTGGGAGGGAGCTCCTACGAGCAGTACTTC. Protein product: CASSFSVGGSSYEQYF.

A single count supports this clone. V gene TRBV6-1 combines with J gene TRBJ2-3, with 12 bases fitting TRBD2. V gave up 11 bases and J gave up 0 bases; unmatched junction bases: 3. The CDR3 consists of 14 residues. The V gene's germline CDR1 is MNHNS and CDR2 SASEGT. CDR3 sequence: CAGGTSGSTDTQYF. CDR3 sequence (DNA): TGTGCCGGGGGGACTAGCGGGAGCACAGATACGCAGTATTTT.

The gene calls are TRBV5-6 and TRBJ2-5; D is unclear. The germline V and J ends were trimmed by 1 base and 1 base, with 2 bases remaining between them. The CDR3 spans 12 residues. CDR1 SGHDT and CDR2 YYEEEE come from the germline V gene. CDR3 sequence reads: CASSLSQETQYF. The CDR3 DNA reads as TGTGCCAGCAGCTTGTCCCAAGAGACCCAGTACTTC.

The genes are TRBV27 and TRBJ1-2; the match to TRBD1 covers 7 bases. The germline CDR1 and CDR2 sequences are MNHEY and SMNVEV (reference sequence). V was clipped by 1 base and J by 6 bases; unmatched bases: 11. The CDR3 is 16 amino acids. In nucleotides, the CDR3 is TGTGCCAGCAGTTTATGGCCCGGGACAGCTCTCCATGGCTACACCTTC. It codes for CASSLWPGTALHGYTF.

This chain's CDR3 is CASRQPHTGELFF. CDR3 bases: TGCGCCAGCAGGCAACCCCACACCGGGGAGCTGTTTTTT. The V call is TRBV5-1, the J call TRBJ2-2, with D hard to call. Trimming cost V 5 bases and J 3 bases, with 8 bases left between them. CDR3 length: 13 amino acids. The V gene's germline CDR1 is SGHRS and CDR2 YFSETQ.

The chain recombines TRBV25-1 with TRBJ2-5; no firm D call. This CDR3 is built from 14 residues. V dropped 0 bases and J dropped 6 bases, with 11 bases sitting between them. Looked up from germline, CDR1 is MGHDK and CDR2 is SYGVNS. The CDR3 reads CASSEYMSQQTQYF. The CDR3 DNA sequence: TGTGCCAGCAGTGAATATATGTCGCAGCAGACCCAGTACTTC.

This chain uses TRBV5-6 with TRBJ2-7, with 8 bases matching TRBD2. Germline CDR1 and CDR2: SGHDT and YYEEEE. The CDR3 is 16 residues long. V lost 6 bases and J lost 3; bases outside the gene matches: 14. CDR3 in DNA: TGTGCCAGCACCCCCCTGCGGGGGGCGGCTGGCTACGAGCAGTACTTC. This translates into CASTPLRGAAGYEQYF.

The chain recombines TRBV11-2 with TRBJ1-3; weak D call: TRBD1 (6 bases). The germline V gene encodes CDR1 SGHAT and CDR2 FQNNGV. Between the trimmed V and J ends, which lost 2 bases and 0 bases, there was a span of 8 bases. This CDR3 contains 15 residues. DNA for the CDR3: TGTGCCAGCAGCTTAAGGACAGACTCTGGAAACACCATATATTTT. Protein sequence: CASSLRTDSGNTIYF.